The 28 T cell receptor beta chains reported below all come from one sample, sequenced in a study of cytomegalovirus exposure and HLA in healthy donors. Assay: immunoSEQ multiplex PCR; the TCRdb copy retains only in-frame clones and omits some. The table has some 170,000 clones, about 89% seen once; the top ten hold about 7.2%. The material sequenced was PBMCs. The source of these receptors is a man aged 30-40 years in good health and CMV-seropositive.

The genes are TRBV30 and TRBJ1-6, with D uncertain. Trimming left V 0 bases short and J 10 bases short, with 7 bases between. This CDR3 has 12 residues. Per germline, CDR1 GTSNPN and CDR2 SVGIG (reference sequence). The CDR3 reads CAWSVRVSPLHF. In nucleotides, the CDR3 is TGTGCCTGGAGTGTACGTGTGTCACCCCTCCACTTT.

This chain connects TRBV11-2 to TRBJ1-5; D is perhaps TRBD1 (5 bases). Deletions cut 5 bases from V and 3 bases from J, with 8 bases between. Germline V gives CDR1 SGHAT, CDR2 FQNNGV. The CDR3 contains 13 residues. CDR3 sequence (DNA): TGTGCCAGCAGCCGACAGACCAATCAGCCCCAGCATTTT. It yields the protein CASSRQTNQPQHF.

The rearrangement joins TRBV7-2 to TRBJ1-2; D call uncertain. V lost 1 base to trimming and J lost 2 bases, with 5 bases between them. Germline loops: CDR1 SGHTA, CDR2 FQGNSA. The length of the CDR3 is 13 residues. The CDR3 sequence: CASSLGRNYGYTF. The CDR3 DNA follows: TGTGCCAGCAGCTTAGGGAGGAACTATGGCTACACCTTC.

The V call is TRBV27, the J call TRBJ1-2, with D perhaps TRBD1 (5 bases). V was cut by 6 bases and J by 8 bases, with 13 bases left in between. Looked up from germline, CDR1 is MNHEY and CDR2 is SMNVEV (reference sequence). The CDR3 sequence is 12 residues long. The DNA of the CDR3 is TGTGCCAGCAGGCTATCCGGGGGAGGCTACACCTTC. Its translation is CASRLSGGGYTF.

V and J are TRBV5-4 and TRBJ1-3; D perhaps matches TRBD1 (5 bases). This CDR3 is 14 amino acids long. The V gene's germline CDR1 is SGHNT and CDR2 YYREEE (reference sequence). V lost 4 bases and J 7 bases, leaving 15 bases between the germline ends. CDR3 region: CASSPGLGLNTIYF. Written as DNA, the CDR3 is TGTGCCAGCAGCCCGGGGCTAGGATTGAACACCATATATTTT.

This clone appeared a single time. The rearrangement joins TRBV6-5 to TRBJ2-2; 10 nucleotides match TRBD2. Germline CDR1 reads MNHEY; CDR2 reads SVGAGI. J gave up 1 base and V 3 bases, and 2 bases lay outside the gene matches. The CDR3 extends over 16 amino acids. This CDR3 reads CASSYLAGENTGELFF. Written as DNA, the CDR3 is TGTGCCAGCAGTTATCTAGCGGGGGAGAACACCGGGGAGCTGTTTTTT.

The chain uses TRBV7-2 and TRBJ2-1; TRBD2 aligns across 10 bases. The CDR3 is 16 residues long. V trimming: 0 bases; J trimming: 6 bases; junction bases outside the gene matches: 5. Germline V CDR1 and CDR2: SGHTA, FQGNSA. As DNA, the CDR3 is TGTGCCAGCAGCTTAGCGTTGGGACTAGCGAGCAATGAGCAGTTCTTC. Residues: CASSLALGLASNEQFF. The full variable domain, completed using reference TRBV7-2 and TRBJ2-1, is GAGVSQSPSNKVTEKGKDVELRCDPISGHTALYWYRQSLGQGLEFLIYFQGNSAPDKSGLPSDRFSAERTGGSVSTLTIQRTQQEDSAVYLCASSLALGLASNEQFFGPGTRLTVL.

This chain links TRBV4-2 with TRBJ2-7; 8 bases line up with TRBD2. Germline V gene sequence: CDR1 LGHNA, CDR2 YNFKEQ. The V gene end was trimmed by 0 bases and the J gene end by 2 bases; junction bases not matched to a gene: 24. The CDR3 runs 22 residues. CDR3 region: CASSQERLLEREHGEPTYEQYF. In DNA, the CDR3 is TGTGCCAGCAGCCAAGAACGGCTACTTGAGCGGGAGCACGGGGAACCTACCTACGAGCAGTACTTC.

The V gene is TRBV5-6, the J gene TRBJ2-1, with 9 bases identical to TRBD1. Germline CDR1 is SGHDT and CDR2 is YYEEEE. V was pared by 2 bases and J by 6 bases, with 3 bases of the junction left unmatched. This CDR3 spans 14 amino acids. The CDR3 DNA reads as TGTGCCAGCAGCTTAGGGACAGGGCGCAATGAGCAGTTCTTC. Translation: CASSLGTGRNEQFF. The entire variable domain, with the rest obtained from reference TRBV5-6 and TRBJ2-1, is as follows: DAGVTQSPTHLIKTRGQQVTLRCSPKSGHDTVSWYQQALGQGPQFIFQYYEEEERQRGNFPDRFSGHQFPNYSSELNVNALLLGDSALYLCASSLGTGRNEQFFGPGTRLTVL.

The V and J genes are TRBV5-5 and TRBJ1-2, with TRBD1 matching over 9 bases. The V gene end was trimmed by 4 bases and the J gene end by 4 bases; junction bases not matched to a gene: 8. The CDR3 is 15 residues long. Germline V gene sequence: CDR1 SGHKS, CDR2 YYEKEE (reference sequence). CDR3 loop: CASSRTGTGLYGYTF. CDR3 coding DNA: TGTGCCAGCAGCAGAACCGGGACAGGGCTCTATGGCTACACCTTC.

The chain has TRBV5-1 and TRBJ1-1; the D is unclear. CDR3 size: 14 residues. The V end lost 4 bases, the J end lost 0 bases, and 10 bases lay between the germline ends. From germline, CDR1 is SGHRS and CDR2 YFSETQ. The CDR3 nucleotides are TGCGCCAGCAGCCAGGCTAACATGAACACTGAAGCTTTCTTT. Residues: CASSQANMNTEAFF.

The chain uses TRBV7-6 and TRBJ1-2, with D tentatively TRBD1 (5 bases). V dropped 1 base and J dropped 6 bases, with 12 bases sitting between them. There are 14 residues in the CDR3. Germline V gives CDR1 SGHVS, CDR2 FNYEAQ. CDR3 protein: CASSLVGGTHGYTF. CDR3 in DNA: TGTGCCAGCAGCTTAGTGGGGGGAACCCATGGCTACACCTTC.

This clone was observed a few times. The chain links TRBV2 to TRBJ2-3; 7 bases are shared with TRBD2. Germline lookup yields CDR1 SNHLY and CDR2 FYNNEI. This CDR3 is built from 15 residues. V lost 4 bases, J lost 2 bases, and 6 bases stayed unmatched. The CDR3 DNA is TGTGCCAGCAGTGTGGAGGGAGGGGCCACAGATACGCAGTATTTT. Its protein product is CASSVEGGATDTQYF.

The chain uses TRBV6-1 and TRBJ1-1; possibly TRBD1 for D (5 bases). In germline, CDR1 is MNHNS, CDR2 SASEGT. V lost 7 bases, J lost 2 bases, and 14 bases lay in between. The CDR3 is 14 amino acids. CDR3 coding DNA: TGTGCCAGCACTGAGGGGCCAGAAAACACTGAAGCTTTCTTT. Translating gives CASTEGPENTEAFF.

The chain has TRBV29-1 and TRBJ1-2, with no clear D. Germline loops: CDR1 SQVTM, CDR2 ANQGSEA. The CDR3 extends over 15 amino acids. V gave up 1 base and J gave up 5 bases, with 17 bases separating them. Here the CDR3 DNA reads TGCAGCGTTGAAGCGTTAACAGCCGACTTATATGGCTACACCTTC. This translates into CSVEALTADLYGYTF.

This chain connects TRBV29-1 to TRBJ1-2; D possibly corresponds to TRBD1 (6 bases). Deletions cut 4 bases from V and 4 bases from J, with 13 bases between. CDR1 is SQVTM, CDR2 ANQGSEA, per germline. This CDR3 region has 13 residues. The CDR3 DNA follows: TGCAGCGTTGGAACACAGGGAATCTATGGCTACACCTTC. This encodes CSVGTQGIYGYTF.

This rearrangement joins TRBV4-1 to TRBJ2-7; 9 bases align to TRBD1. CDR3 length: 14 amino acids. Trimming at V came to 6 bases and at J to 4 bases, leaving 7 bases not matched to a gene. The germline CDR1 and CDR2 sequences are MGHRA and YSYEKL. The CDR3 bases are TGCGCCAGCAGTTGGGACAGGGAGGTTTACGAGCAGTACTTC. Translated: CASSWDREVYEQYF.

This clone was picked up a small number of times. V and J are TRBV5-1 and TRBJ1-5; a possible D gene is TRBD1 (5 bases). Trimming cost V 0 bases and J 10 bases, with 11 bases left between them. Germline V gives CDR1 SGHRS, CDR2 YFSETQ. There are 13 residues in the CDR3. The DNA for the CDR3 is TGCGCCAGCAGCTTGGGAGGACAACAACCCCAGCATTTT. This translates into CASSLGGQQPQHF.

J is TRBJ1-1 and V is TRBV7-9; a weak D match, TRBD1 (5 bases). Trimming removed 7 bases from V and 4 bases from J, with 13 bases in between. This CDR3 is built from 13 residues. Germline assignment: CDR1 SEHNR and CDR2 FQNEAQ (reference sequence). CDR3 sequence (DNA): TGTGCCAGCACCTCTGGGGGAACCACTGAAGCTTTCTTT. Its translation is CASTSGGTTEAFF.

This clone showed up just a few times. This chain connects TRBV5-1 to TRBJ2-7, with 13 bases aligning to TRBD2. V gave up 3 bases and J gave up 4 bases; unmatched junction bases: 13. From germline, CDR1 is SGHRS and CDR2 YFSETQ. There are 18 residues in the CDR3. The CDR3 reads CASSSGLAGDQGWYEQYF. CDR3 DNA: TGCGCCAGCAGCTCTGGACTAGCGGGAGATCAAGGATGGTACGAGCAGTACTTC.

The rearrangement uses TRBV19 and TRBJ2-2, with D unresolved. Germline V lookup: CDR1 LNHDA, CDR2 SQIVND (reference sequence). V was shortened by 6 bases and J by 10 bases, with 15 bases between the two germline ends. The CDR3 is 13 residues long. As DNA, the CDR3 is TGTGCCAGTAGCCGCCGGGCCCGATCGGAGCTGTTTTTT. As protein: CASSRRARSELFF.

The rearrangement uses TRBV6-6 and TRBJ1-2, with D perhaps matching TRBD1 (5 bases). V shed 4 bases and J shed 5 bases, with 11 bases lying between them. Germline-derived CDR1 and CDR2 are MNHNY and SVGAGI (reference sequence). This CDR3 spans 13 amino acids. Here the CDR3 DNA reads TGTGCCAGCAGTTCCTACACAGGATATGGCTACACCTTC. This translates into CASSSYTGYGYTF.

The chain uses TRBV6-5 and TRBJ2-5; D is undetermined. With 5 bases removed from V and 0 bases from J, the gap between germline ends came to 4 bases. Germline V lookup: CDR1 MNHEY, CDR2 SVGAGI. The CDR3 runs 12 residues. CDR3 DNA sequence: TGTGCCAGCAGTGTAAACCAAGAGACCCAGTACTTC. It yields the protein CASSVNQETQYF.

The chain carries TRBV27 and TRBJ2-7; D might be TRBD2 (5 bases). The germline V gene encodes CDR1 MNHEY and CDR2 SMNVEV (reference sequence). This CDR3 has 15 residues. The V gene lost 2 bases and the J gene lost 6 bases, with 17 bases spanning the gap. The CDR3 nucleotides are TGTGCCAGCAGTTTAAATGTGGTTTCGGGGAGCGAGCAGTACTTC. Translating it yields CASSLNVVSGSEQYF.

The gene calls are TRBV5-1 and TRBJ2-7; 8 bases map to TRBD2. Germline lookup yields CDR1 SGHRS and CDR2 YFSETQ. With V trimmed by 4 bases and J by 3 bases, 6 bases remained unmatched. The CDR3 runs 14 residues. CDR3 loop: CASSEGLVNYEQYF. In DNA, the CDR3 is TGCGCCAGCAGCGAGGGACTAGTAAACTACGAGCAGTACTTC.

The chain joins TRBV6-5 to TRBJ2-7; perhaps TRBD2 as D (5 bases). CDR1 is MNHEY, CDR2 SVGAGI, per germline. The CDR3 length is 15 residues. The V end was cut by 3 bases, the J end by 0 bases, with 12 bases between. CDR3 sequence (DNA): TGTGCCAGCAGTTATGGCCAGCGGAGCTCCTACGAGCAGTACTTC. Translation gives CASSYGQRSSYEQYF.

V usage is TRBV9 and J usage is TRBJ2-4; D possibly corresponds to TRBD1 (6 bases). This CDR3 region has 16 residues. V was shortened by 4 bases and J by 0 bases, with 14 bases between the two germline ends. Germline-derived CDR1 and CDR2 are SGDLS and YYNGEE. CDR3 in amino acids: CASSTGSALAKNIQYF. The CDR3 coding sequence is TGTGCCAGCAGCACAGGGTCAGCGTTAGCCAAAAACATTCAGTACTTC.

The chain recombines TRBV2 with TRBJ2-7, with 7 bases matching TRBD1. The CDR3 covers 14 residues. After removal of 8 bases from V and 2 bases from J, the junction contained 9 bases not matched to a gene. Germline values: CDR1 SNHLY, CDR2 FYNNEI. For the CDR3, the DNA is TGTGCCAGCGCCGTCGGACAGGCTACCTACGAGCAGTACTTC. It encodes CASAVGQATYEQYF.